A selection of T cell receptor beta chains follows, all from one sample in a study of shared clonotypes between healthy human individuals. Using immunoSEQ multiplex PCR, the repertoire was profiled, and TCRdb retains in-frame clones only, with some absent. The sample holds 2 million to 2.5 million clones, roughly 93% seen once. Sequenced input: naive CD4+ T cells from PBMCs. These receptors originate from a man younger than 35 in good health. Some clones in this sample may be carry-over from other donors' samples. CDR3s include the opening cysteine and the closing phenylalanine or tryptophan. The D gene is left open where the match is weak. Clone size is given for some rows only: seen once, a few or many times, or a class if the clone is expanded.

clone size: NA; D gene: TRBD1; J gene: TRBJ1-4; V gene: TRBV18; CDR3 protein: CASSPTRGDGEKLFF; CDR3 DNA: TGTGCCAGCTCACCAACCAGGGGGGATGGAGAAAAACTGTTTTTT
clone size: NA; D gene: NA; J gene: TRBJ2-1; V gene: TRBV29-1; CDR3 protein: CSVEYGLAKRNEQFF; CDR3 DNA: TGCAGCGTTGAATACGGGCTAGCTAAAAGGAATGAGCAGTTCTTC
clone size: NA; D gene: NA; J gene: TRBJ2-3; V gene: TRBV25-1; CDR3 protein: CASSGLTDTQYF; CDR3 DNA: TGTGCCAGCAGTGGGCTAACAGATACGCAGTATTTT
clone size: once; D gene: TRBD2; J gene: TRBJ2-7; V gene: TRBV2; CDR3 protein: CASSERGSEQYF; CDR3 DNA: TGTGCCAGCAGTGAACGCGGGAGCGAGCAGTACTTC
clone size: NA; D gene: NA; J gene: TRBJ2-5; V gene: TRBV29-1; CDR3 protein: CSVEIWTVGTQYF; CDR3 DNA: TGCAGCGTTGAGATTTGGACAGTTGGGACCCAGTACTTC
clone size: NA; D gene: TRBD2; J gene: TRBJ2-2; V gene: TRBV27; CDR3 protein: CASSLSGTSVLTGELFF; CDR3 DNA: TGTGCCAGCAGTTTATCTGGGACTAGCGTCCTCACCGGGGAGCTGTTTTTT
clone size: NA; D gene: NA; J gene: TRBJ2-2; V gene: TRBV18; CDR3 protein: CASSPRRAENTGELFF; CDR3 DNA: TGTGCCAGCTCACCAAGGCGGGCCGAGAACACCGGGGAGCTGTTTTTT
clone size: NA; D gene: NA; J gene: TRBJ2-2; V gene: TRBV19; CDR3 protein: CASSNLASSNTGELFF; CDR3 DNA: TGTGCCAGTAGTAACTTGGCTAGCTCGAACACCGGGGAGCTGTTTTTT
clone size: NA; D gene: NA; J gene: TRBJ2-1; V gene: TRBV28; CDR3 protein: CASRGQGRTSYNEQFF; CDR3 DNA: TGTGCCAGCAGGGGCCAGGGGCGCACCTCCTACAATGAGCAGTTCTTC
clone size: NA; D gene: NA; J gene: TRBJ2-5; V gene: TRBV7-2; CDR3 protein: CASSSPGAFREQYF; CDR3 DNA: TGTGCCAGCAGCTCACCGGGGGCTTTTAGGGAGCAGTACTTC
clone size: NA; D gene: TRBD2; J gene: TRBJ2-7; V gene: TRBV5-6; CDR3 protein: CASSSKLAGGAYEQYF; CDR3 DNA: TGTGCCAGCAGCTCAAAACTAGCGGGAGGCGCCTACGAGCAGTACTTC
clone size: once; D gene: NA; J gene: TRBJ1-5; V gene: TRBV5-1; CDR3 protein: CASSLSGHSNQPQHF; CDR3 DNA: TGCGCCAGCAGCTTGTCAGGCCATAGCAATCAGCCCCAGCATTTT
clone size: NA; D gene: TRBD2; J gene: TRBJ2-7; V gene: TRBV7-2; CDR3 protein: CASSPRGGLAGRYEQYF; CDR3 DNA: TGTGCCAGCAGCCCGAGAGGTGGCCTAGCGGGAAGGTACGAGCAGTACTTC
clone size: NA; D gene: TRBD2; J gene: TRBJ2-7; V gene: TRBV10-3; CDR3 protein: CASGAGGIYEQYF; CDR3 DNA: TGTGCCTCGGGAGCGGGGGGTATCTACGAGCAGTACTTC
clone size: NA; D gene: NA; J gene: TRBJ2-1; V gene: TRBV2; CDR3 protein: CASSAGTYNEQFF; CDR3 DNA: TGTGCCAGCAGTGCTGGTACCTACAATGAGCAGTTCTTC
clone size: NA; D gene: NA; J gene: TRBJ2-7; V gene: TRBV18; CDR3 protein: CASSPPTSGASRPYEQYF; CDR3 DNA: TGTGCCAGCTCACCACCGACGAGTGGGGCAAGCAGACCCTACGAGCAGTACTTC
clone size: NA; D gene: TRBD1; J gene: TRBJ1-1; V gene: TRBV7-9; CDR3 protein: CASSSQGALNTEAFF; CDR3 DNA: TGTGCCAGCAGCTCACAGGGGGCACTGAACACTGAAGCTTTCTTT
clone size: NA; D gene: NA; J gene: TRBJ1-3; V gene: TRBV7-3; CDR3 protein: CASSSGPSGGNTIYF; CDR3 DNA: TGTGCCAGCAGCTCCGGACCGTCAGGTGGAAACACCATATATTTT
clone size: NA; D gene: NA; J gene: TRBJ2-6; V gene: TRBV7-9; CDR3 protein: CASSLVAGANVLTF; CDR3 DNA: TGTGCCAGCAGCTTAGTGGCTGGGGCCAACGTCCTGACTTTC
clone size: NA; D gene: TRBD1; J gene: TRBJ2-7; V gene: TRBV2; CDR3 protein: CASSRETGIEQYF; CDR3 DNA: TGTGCCAGCAGCAGAGAGACAGGGATCGAGCAGTACTTC
clone size: NA; D gene: NA; J gene: TRBJ2-1; V gene: TRBV25-1; CDR3 protein: CASSEGSLQTNEQFF; CDR3 DNA: TGTGCCAGCAGTGAAGGTTCTTTACAGACCAATGAGCAGTTCTTC
clone size: NA; D gene: TRBD1; J gene: TRBJ2-1; V gene: TRBV18; CDR3 protein: CASSPRDREFF; CDR3 DNA: TGTGCCAGCTCACCCCGGGACAGGGAGTTCTTC
clone size: NA; D gene: NA; J gene: TRBJ2-1; V gene: TRBV12-1; CDR3 protein: CARRGDRGREQFF; CDR3 DNA: TGTGCCAGGAGGGGGGACAGGGGACGGGAGCAGTTCTTC
clone size: NA; D gene: NA; J gene: TRBJ2-5; V gene: TRBV5-6; CDR3 protein: CASSLGGLFETQYF; CDR3 DNA: TGTGCCAGCAGCTTGGGCGGGTTGTTCGAGACCCAGTACTTC
clone size: NA; D gene: TRBD1; J gene: TRBJ2-5; V gene: TRBV28; CDR3 protein: CASSTSTGAAQYF; CDR3 DNA: TGTGCCAGCAGCACCTCGACAGGGGCGGCCCAGTACTTC
clone size: NA; D gene: NA; J gene: TRBJ2-3; V gene: TRBV11-2; CDR3 protein: CASSSTGRSDTQYF; CDR3 DNA: TGTGCCAGCAGCTCCACCGGGCGGTCGGATACGCAGTATTTT
clone size: NA; D gene: NA; J gene: TRBJ1-2; V gene: TRBV25-1; CDR3 protein: CASSESGVVYGYTF; CDR3 DNA: TGTGCCAGCAGTGAATCAGGGGTGGTTTATGGCTACACCTTC
clone size: NA; D gene: NA; J gene: TRBJ2-7; V gene: TRBV5-1; CDR3 protein: CASSLYVSASDSYEQYF; CDR3 DNA: TGCGCCAGCAGCTTGTACGTTTCGGCTAGCGATTCCTACGAGCAGTACTTC
clone size: NA; D gene: NA; J gene: TRBJ2-1; V gene: TRBV5-4; CDR3 protein: CASSSESHSNEQFF; CDR3 DNA: TGTGCCAGCAGCTCCGAGAGCCACTCCAATGAGCAGTTCTTC
clone size: NA; D gene: NA; J gene: TRBJ2-3; V gene: TRBV7-2; CDR3 protein: CASSLSGLRDTQYF; CDR3 DNA: TGTGCCAGCAGCTTATCGGGACTTCGAGATACGCAGTATTTT
clone size: NA; D gene: NA; J gene: TRBJ2-5; V gene: TRBV28; CDR3 protein: CASSDRGHETQYF; CDR3 DNA: TGTGCCAGCAGTGATAGGGGACATGAGACCCAGTACTTC
clone size: NA; D gene: TRBD2; J gene: TRBJ2-2; V gene: TRBV5-1; CDR3 protein: CASSEGTSVAGELFF; CDR3 DNA: TGCGCCAGCAGCGAAGGGACTAGCGTTGCCGGGGAGCTGTTTTTT
clone size: NA; D gene: TRBD2; J gene: TRBJ2-1; V gene: TRBV19; CDR3 protein: CASSQGLAGTNYNEQFF; CDR3 DNA: TGTGCCAGTAGTCAGGGACTAGCGGGCACTAACTACAATGAGCAGTTCTTC
clone size: few; D gene: NA; J gene: TRBJ1-1; V gene: TRBV7-9; CDR3 protein: CASSLAVWTEAFF; CDR3 DNA: TGTGCCAGCAGCTTAGCAGTATGGACTGAAGCTTTCTTT
clone size: NA; D gene: NA; J gene: TRBJ2-3; V gene: TRBV6-1; CDR3 protein: CASVVSFVTDTQYF; CDR3 DNA: TGTGCCAGCGTAGTTAGCTTTGTGACAGATACGCAGTATTTT
clone size: NA; D gene: TRBD2; J gene: TRBJ2-3; V gene: TRBV15; CDR3 protein: CATMPLAGGGTDTQYF; CDR3 DNA: TGTGCCACCATGCCACTAGCGGGAGGGGGCACAGATACGCAGTATTTT
clone size: NA; D gene: NA; J gene: TRBJ1-3; V gene: TRBV4-1; CDR3 protein: CASSQVIVVDSGNTIYF; CDR3 DNA: TGCGCCAGCAGCCAAGTAATAGTCGTAGACTCTGGAAACACCATATATTTT